This TCR beta chain was sequenced during a study of shared T cell receptors in the human thymus. This clone was seen more than once but under ten times. Generated by immunoSEQ multiplex PCR, the TCRdb table keeps only in-frame clones and is missing some. The repertoire holds more than 550,000 clones, approximately 87% seen once, with roughly 0.0086% in the top ten. Germline V CDR1 and CDR2: ENHRY, SYGVKD. The CDR3 extends over 13 amino acids. V dropped 7 bases and J dropped 3; count of bases not matched to a gene: 5. These data were also reused for a study on human thymus T cells. That work states: Thymic samples were excised during corrective heart operations. Within thymic and blood repertoires, V and J gene usage appeared to be biased. What related research reported was that thymic repertoires overlapped highly among unrelated individuals.

The sequence was obtained from a boy under two years old with a congenital heart defect. This sequence joins TRBV10-3 and TRBJ2-7; 8 bases agree with TRBD2. The sample taken for sequencing was thymocytes. The CDR3 DNA follows: TGTGCCATCAAAGCGGGGGACCTCTACGAGCAGTACTTC. Protein sequence: CAIKAGDLYEQYF.